Listed here are 23 T cell receptor beta chains from one sample, sequenced in a study of identical twins. Each CDR3 protein gets one entry after TCRdb re-called the 5' RACE reads with MiXCR. The table has some 730,000 distinct CDR3 sequences, around a sixth seen once. The sample also formed part of further work on T cells expressing NK-cell markers.

The material sequenced was PBMCs. All receptors come from a woman between 18 and 29 years old in good health.

The table lists this clonotype with a few counts. CDR3 amino acids: CASSQVGSGIAQFF. DNA for the CDR3: TGCGCCAGCAGCCAAGTGGGTAGCGGGATCGCGCAGTTCTTC. V is TRBV4-3 and J is TRBJ2-1; 8 bases align to TRBD2. CDR3 length equals 14 residues. Per the germline V gene, CDR1 is LGHNA and CDR2 is YSLEER. V gave up 1 base and J gave up 12 bases; unmatched junction bases: 8.

V and J are TRBV7-2 and TRBJ2-3; possibly TRBD2 for D (5 bases). Germline V gene sequence: CDR1 SGHTA, CDR2 FQGNSA. The CDR3 sequence is 17 residues long. V gave up 7 bases and J gave up 3 bases, with 23 bases separating them. As DNA, the CDR3 is TGTGCCAGCAAACTTTACGGGGTGGGAGTTCGGACAGATACGCAGTATTTT. Amino acids: CASKLYGVGVRTDTQYF.

This clonotype occurred a few times. V gene TRBV10-3 combines with J gene TRBJ2-1; tentative D call: TRBD2 (5 bases). Germline CDR1 and CDR2: ENHRY and SYGVKD. V lost 5 bases, J lost 11 bases, and 16 bases lay in between. The CDR3 spans 13 residues. This CDR3 reads CAISPGGVFKQFF. In nucleotides, the CDR3 is TGTGCCATCAGTCCCGGAGGAGTCTTTAAGCAGTTCTTC.

The gene calls are TRBV6-1 and TRBJ2-1; 11 bases fit TRBD1. The J segment lost 4 bases and the V segment lost 6 bases, leaving 2 bases of the junction unmatched. Germline lookup yields CDR1 MNHNS and CDR2 SASEGT. The CDR3 has 14 amino acids. CDR3 region: CASSGQGAYNEQFF. Written as DNA, the CDR3 is TGTGCCAGCAGCGGACAGGGGGCGTACAATGAGCAGTTCTTC.

V is TRBV10-1 and J is TRBJ2-1, with unresolved D. Trimming removed 6 bases at V and 7 bases at J, with 13 bases between. From germline, CDR1 is WNHNN and CDR2 SYGVQD (reference sequence). This CDR3 comprises 13 residues. The CDR3 loop reads CASSPVEGNEQFF. The CDR3 DNA reads TGCGCCAGCAGCCCGGTGGAAGGGAATGAGCAGTTCTTC.

The chain carries TRBV3-1 and TRBJ1-1; perhaps TRBD1 as D (5 bases). CDR3 length: 14 amino acids. Trimming took 1 base from V and 1 from J, leaving 7 bases between them. Per germline, CDR1 LGHDT and CDR2 YNNKEL (reference sequence). DNA for the CDR3: TGTGCCAGCAGCCAAGCGGACAAGAACACTGAAGCTTTCTTT. Residues: CASSQADKNTEAFF.

This clonotype was picked up a small number of times. The V gene is TRBV15, the J gene TRBJ1-2; 7 bases fit TRBD1. Trimming took 1 base from V and 2 from J; bases not matched to a gene: 7. CDR1 is LNHNV, CDR2 YYDKDF, per germline (reference sequence). CDR3 length: 16 residues. The CDR3 spells CATSRVGQEKNYGYTF. CDR3 nucleotides: TGTGCCACCAGCAGAGTCGGACAGGAGAAAAACTATGGCTACACCTTC. Full variable domain (rest looked up from reference TRBV15 and TRBJ1-2): DAMVIQNPRYQVTQFGKPVTLSCSQTLNHNVMYWYQQKSSQAPKLLFHYYDKDFNNEADTPDNFQSRRPNTSFCFLDIRSPGLGDTAMYLCATSRVGQEKNYGYTFGSGTRLTVV.

V gene TRBV11-3 combines with J gene TRBJ2-2; tentative D call: TRBD1 (6 bases). CDR1 SGHNT and CDR2 YENEEA come from the germline V gene. V was shortened by 5 bases and J by 3 bases, with 16 bases between the two germline ends. The CDR3 is made up of 16 amino acids. Written as DNA, the CDR3 is TGTGCCAGCAGCGGGGGCTCTAACTGGGACACCGGGGAGCTGTTTTTT. This sequence encodes CASSGGSNWDTGELFF.

The genes are TRBV3-1 and TRBJ2-7; D ambiguous. The CDR3 has 14 residues. Trimming stripped 3 bases from V and 6 bases from J, with 15 bases between. Per germline, CDR1 LGHDT and CDR2 YNNKEL (reference sequence). The CDR3 loop reads CASSQIGNGVEQYF. The CDR3 DNA reads TGTGCCAGCAGCCAGATCGGTAATGGGGTCGAGCAGTACTTC.

This clonotype was seen many times. The gene calls are TRBV20-1 and TRBJ2-1; 7 positions agree with TRBD2. V was pared by 6 bases and J by 6 bases, with 5 bases of the junction left unmatched. The length of the CDR3 is 12 residues. Germline values: CDR1 DFQATT, CDR2 SNEGSKA (reference sequence). Written as DNA, the CDR3 is TGCAGTGCGGAGGGCGGGAGCAATGAGCAGTTCTTC. Translated, it gives CSAEGGSNEQFF.

V and J are TRBV7-2 and TRBJ2-1; 10 bases map to TRBD1. Per the germline V gene, CDR1 is SGHTA and CDR2 is FQGNSA. This CDR3 contains 17 residues. V dropped 3 bases and J dropped 4; count of bases not matched to a gene: 9. CDR3 sequence: CASSLGQGTREYNEQFF. The CDR3 DNA reads as TGTGCCAGCAGCTTGGGACAGGGGACTAGGGAATACAATGAGCAGTTCTTC.

This chain uses TRBV5-1 with TRBJ2-7; a possible D gene is TRBD2 (6 bases). Germline V gene lookup returns CDR1 SGHRS and CDR2 YFSETQ. Trimming pared 5 bases from V and 2 bases from J, leaving 11 bases between. CDR3 length: 13 residues. Written as DNA, the CDR3 is TGCGCCAGCAGTTGGGGGGTACCCTACGAGCAGTACTTC. Translation gives CASSWGVPYEQYF. Supplemented by reference TRBV5-1 and TRBJ2-7, the full variable domain reads KAGVTQTPRYLIKTRGQQVTLSCSPISGHRSVSWYQQTPGQGLQFLFEYFSETQRNKGNFPGRFSGRQFSNSRSEMNVSTLELGDSALYLCASSWGVPYEQYFGPGTRLTVT.

This clonotype was observed many times. The chain employs TRBV4-3 and TRBJ2-7; D remains ambiguous. The germline gives CDR1 LGHNA, CDR2 YSLEER. The CDR3 totals 15 residues. V lost 1 base, J lost 1 base, and 11 bases lay in between. The chain's CDR3 is CASSQGTHPSYEQYF. The DNA for the CDR3 is TGCGCCAGCAGCCAAGGGACCCATCCTTCCTACGAGCAGTACTTC.

This clonotype occurred a few times. J is TRBJ2-1 and V is TRBV11-2; D might be TRBD2 (5 bases). V was clipped by 4 bases and J by 5 bases, with 12 bases between them. CDR3 size: 14 residues. Germline CDR1 reads SGHAT; CDR2 reads FQNNGV. CDR3 in DNA: TGTGCCAGCAGCTCCCTTCGAGGGAACAATGAGCAGTTCTTC. Its translation: CASSSLRGNNEQFF.

This clonotype turned up a few times. The rearrangement uses TRBV12-3 or TRBV12-4 and TRBJ2-7; D gene unclear. CDR3 length equals 13 residues. The germline V and J ends were trimmed by 6 bases and 3 bases, with 12 bases remaining between them. CDR3 DNA: TGTGCCAGCAGCTGGAACACTGACTACGAGCAGTACTTC. Its protein product is CASSWNTDYEQYF.

This clonotype was seen only a few times. V and J are TRBV7-8 and TRBJ2-5, with 10 bases identical to TRBD1. The V gene end was trimmed by 5 bases and the J gene end by 5 bases; junction bases not matched to a gene: 5. Germline V CDR1 and CDR2: SGHVS, FQNEAQ. The CDR3 consists of 14 residues. The CDR3: CASSGGTGVETQYF. DNA for the CDR3: TGTGCCAGCAGCGGTGGGACAGGGGTTGAGACCCAGTACTTC.

The chain joins TRBV10-3 to TRBJ1-6, with TRBD1 as a possible D gene (5 bases). The V gene's germline CDR1 is ENHRY and CDR2 SYGVKD. The CDR3 is made up of 13 amino acids. The V and J ends lost 7 bases and 6 bases respectively, with 10 bases between them. As DNA, the CDR3 is TGTGCCATCACCGGGACCAGTAATTCACCCCTCCACTTT. This sequence encodes CAITGTSNSPLHF.

This clonotype was observed many times. The genes are TRBV12-3 or TRBV12-4 and TRBJ1-1, with 9 bases aligning to TRBD1. Trimming removed 6 bases from V and 5 bases from J; junction bases left unmatched: 4. CDR3 length: 13 amino acids. The DNA for the CDR3 is TGTGCCAGCAGCGGACAGGGGCTTACTGAAGCTTTCTTT. This encodes CASSGQGLTEAFF.

V and J are TRBV5-1 and TRBJ2-2, with D maybe TRBD1 (6 bases). Trimming removed 1 base at V and 3 bases at J, with 13 bases between. CDR1 and CDR2 (germline): SGHRS, YFSETQ. The CDR3 has 16 amino acids. The CDR3 loop is CASSLTPDSHTGELFF. Here the CDR3 DNA reads TGCGCCAGCAGCTTGACCCCGGACAGCCACACCGGGGAGCTGTTTTTT.

The J gene is TRBJ2-2, the V gene TRBV6-6, with D unclear. V was shortened by 10 bases and J by 8 bases, with 14 bases between the two germline ends. Germline V gives CDR1 MNHNY, CDR2 SVGAGI (reference sequence). This CDR3 has 12 residues. This CDR3 is CAILGASGELFF. For the CDR3, the DNA is TGTGCCATCCTTGGAGCGTCAGGGGAGCTGTTTTTT.

In this sample, this clonotype turned up a few times. The chain combines TRBV4-3 with TRBJ2-1; perhaps TRBD1 as D (7 bases). The germline V gene encodes CDR1 LGHNA and CDR2 YSLEER. Trimming removed 3 bases at V and 9 bases at J, with 18 bases between. This CDR3 has 15 residues. The CDR3 region is CASSQATSWTGEQFF. The CDR3 DNA reads as TGCGCCAGCAGCCAGGCGACTAGTTGGACAGGTGAGCAGTTCTTC.

This clonotype was seen a handful of times. This sequence joins TRBV5-4 and TRBJ2-1, with D perhaps being TRBD1 or TRBD2 (6 bases each). CDR3 length: 14 amino acids. Trimming removed 4 bases from V and 5 bases from J, with 13 bases in between. Germline V gene sequence: CDR1 SGHNT, CDR2 YYREEE (reference sequence). For the CDR3, the DNA is TGTGCCAGCAGCCGGCGGAGGGGGGACAATGAGCAGTTCTTC. As protein: CASSRRRGDNEQFF.

This clonotype has only a few counts. V usage is TRBV7-2 and J usage is TRBJ1-4; no firm D call. The CDR3 is made up of 14 amino acids. Between the trimmed V and J ends, which lost 0 bases and 5 bases, there was a span of 7 bases. Germline CDR1 reads SGHTA; CDR2 reads FQGNSA. The CDR3 sequence is CASSLASTNEKLFF. In nucleotides, the CDR3 is TGTGCCAGCAGCTTAGCGTCTACGAATGAAAAACTGTTTTTT.